The entry that follows covers one TCR beta chain sequence. The CDR3 loop spans 15 amino acids. Germline V gene data show CDR1 as KGHSH and CDR2 as LQKENI. This entry comes from a study of graft-versus-host responses after intestinal transplantation. Whole-study context: The whole recipient group had anti-thymocyte globulin induction followed by tacrolimus and steroids for approximately three years.

Method: immunoSEQ multiplex PCR; TCRdb's copy keeps in-frame clones and lacks some. The table has 20,000 to 30,000 clones, over 80% seen once. The receptor's source is a human patient who received an intestinal transplant, so some T cells may come from the graft donor. V gene TRBV18 combines with J gene TRBJ2-5; D perhaps matches TRBD2 (6 bases). The J call may be wrong; the DNA end is better matched by TRBJ2-7. The sample here was PBMCs, taken 28 days after intestinal transplant. The CDR3 DNA reads as TGTGCCAGCTCACCAGCTAGCGCCAGCTCCTACGAGCAGTACTTC. Protein: CASSPASASSYEQYF.